The present T cell receptor (beta chain) was sequenced within a study of T cells in localized non-small cell lung cancer. Libraries were prepared by immunoSEQ multiplex PCR; TCRdb keeps only in-frame clonotypes and omits some of them. The data hold nearly 25,000 clones, with about 90% observed a single time. The CDR3 runs 17 residues. CDR1 and CDR2 (germline): WSHSY, SAAADI. Trimming pared 0 bases from V and 7 bases from J, leaving 22 bases between. Study results and caveats: In adjacent lung, a median roughly 62 of the top 100 tumor clones were found. Clonality peaked in uninvolved adjacent lung rather than tumor. As only one tumor region underwent sequencing, heterogeneity remains possible. Prolonged overall survival went with higher T cell density in the blood.

Points on this clone: Its antigen is unidentified.

The clonotype comes from a woman aged 35 to 75 with stage I lung adenocarcinoma. This material consisted of peripheral blood, taken before any cancer treatment. The chain couples TRBV10-2 to TRBJ2-7; the D gene is possibly TRBD2 (6 bases). The CDR3 is CASSESRRGKELWEQYF. The CDR3 nucleotides are TGCGCCAGCAGTGAGTCGAGGAGGGGAAAAGAATTATGGGAGCAGTACTTC.